A single sample gave rise to the 3 T cell receptor beta chains below, sequenced in a study of blood T cells in healthy people across ages. Primers used in a second PCR of about 7 to 12 cycles were a sample-barcoded 5' primer and a J-beta primer mix. TCRdb itself ran the 5' RACE reads through MiXCR, one entry per CDR3 protein. The sample records about 670,000 distinct CDR3 sequences, around 50% being singletons. Sequenced input: blood. Every receptor here comes from a woman of 80 years or more in good health.

This chain joins TRBV25-1 and TRBJ2-3; tentative D call: TRBD2 (6 bases). Trimming removed 5 bases at V and 2 bases at J, with 11 bases between. The CDR3 has 14 amino acids. Germline-derived CDR1 and CDR2 are MGHDK and SYGVNS. CDR3 amino acids: CASSTRLVTDTQYF. DNA of the CDR3: TGTGCCAGCAGTACCCGACTAGTCACAGATACGCAGTATTTT.

This clonotype showed up many times. A much larger clone differs by one base, so this may be a read error. CDR3 loop: CASSDSMGSYEQYF. The CDR3 DNA reads TGTGCCAGCAGTGACTCGATGGGCTCCTACGAGCAGTACTTC. The chain employs TRBV6-5 and TRBJ2-7; D is ambiguous. The CDR3 extends over 14 amino acids. Germline assignment: CDR1 MNHEY and CDR2 SVGAGI.

The rearrangement uses TRBV10-3 and TRBJ2-3; D gene ambiguous. The V end lost 10 bases, the J end lost 0 bases, and 17 bases lay between the germline ends. This CDR3 comprises 15 residues. CDR1 and CDR2 from the germline V gene are ENHRY and SYGVKD. The DNA for the CDR3 is TGTGCCACCAAGCCGGACGCCTCTAGCACAGATACGCAGTATTTT. Translated: CATKPDASSTDTQYF.